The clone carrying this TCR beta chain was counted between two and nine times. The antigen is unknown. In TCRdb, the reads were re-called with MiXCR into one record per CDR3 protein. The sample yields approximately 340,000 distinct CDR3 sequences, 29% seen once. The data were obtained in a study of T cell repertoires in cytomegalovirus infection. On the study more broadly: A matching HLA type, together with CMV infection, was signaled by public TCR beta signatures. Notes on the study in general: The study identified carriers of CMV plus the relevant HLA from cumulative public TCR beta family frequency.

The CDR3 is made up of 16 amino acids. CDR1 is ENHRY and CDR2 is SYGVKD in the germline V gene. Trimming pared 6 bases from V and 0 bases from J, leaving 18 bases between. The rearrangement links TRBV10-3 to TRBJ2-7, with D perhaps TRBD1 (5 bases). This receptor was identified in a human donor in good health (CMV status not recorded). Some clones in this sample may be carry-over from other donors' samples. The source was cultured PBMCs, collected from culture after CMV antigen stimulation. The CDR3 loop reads CAISLTQTVRSYEQYF. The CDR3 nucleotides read TGTGCCATCAGCCTGACTCAGACAGTCCGCTCCTACGAGCAGTACTTC.